The T cell receptor (beta chain) described here comes from a study of beta chain bispecific antibodies for T cell cancers. Study observations and caveats: The TRBV12-3 share of total TRBV signal fell approximately 99% after anti-TRBV12 rather than anti-CD19 exposure. In these mixed samples, most targeted TRBV reads derived from the leukemia cell line. The anti-TRBV5-5 antibody also binds TRBV5-6, a similar gene.

TCRdb ran MiXCR on the 5' RACE reads and lists one entry per CDR3 protein. The sample shows tens of thousands of distinct CDR3 sequences, approximately 2% of them seen only once. This clonotype was counted at least ten times. The antigen is undetermined. The CDR3 has 15 residues. Germline V CDR1 and CDR2: SGHDT, YYEEEE. Trimming stripped 2 bases from V and 5 bases from J, with 16 bases between. Blood mononuclear cells were expanded for two to three days using either OKT3 anti-CD3 antibody or CD3/CD28 beads. Anti-TRBV12 bispecific coculture of Jurkat cells with normal T cells. IL-2 (approximately 100 IU/ml) and IL-7 (around 5 ng/ml) supported the T cell cultures.

This chain connects TRBV5-6 to TRBJ2-5; a weak D match, TRBD2 (5 bases). The sequenced sample was healthy donor T cells cultured with leukemia cells, obtained from a culture containing a bispecific antibody targeting TCR Vbeta12. The TCR originated in a human donor in good health. Some clones in this sample may be carry-over from other donors' samples. CDR3: CASSLQTISQETQYF. CDR3 bases: TGTGCCAGCAGCTTACAGACTATCTCGCAGGAGACCCAGTACTTC.